The 2 T cell receptor beta chains given below trace back to one sample, sequenced in a study of CD8+ T cells in alopecia areata. RNA extraction and reverse transcription yielded cDNA as sequencing template. Assay used: immunoSEQ multiplex PCR; TCRdb lists only in-frame clones, some missing. This table holds around 29,000 clones, roughly 80% found once. The sample consisted of NKG2D-low CD8+ T cells sorted from blood. These receptor sequences come from a human donor with alopecia areata.

The gene calls are TRBV27 and TRBJ1-5; D unresolved. CDR1 and CDR2 from the germline V gene are MNHEY and SMNVEV (reference sequence). With 5 bases removed from V and 0 bases from J, the gap between germline ends came to 8 bases. The CDR3 totals 14 residues. CDR3 nucleotide sequence: TGTGCCAGCAGTCTGAGCTTTAGCAATCAGCCCCAGCATTTT. It codes for CASSLSFSNQPQHF.

This clone was detected only once. The CDR3 coding sequence is TGTGCCAGCAGTGATGCGGGACCCACAGCCGCCTACGAGCAGTACTTC. Residues: CASSDAGPTAAYEQYF. This rearrangement joins TRBV2 to TRBJ2-7; D is perhaps TRBD2 (6 bases). The CDR3 length is 16 residues. In germline, CDR1 is SNHLY, CDR2 FYNNEI. The V end lost 3 bases, the J end lost 2 bases, and 17 bases lay between the germline ends.